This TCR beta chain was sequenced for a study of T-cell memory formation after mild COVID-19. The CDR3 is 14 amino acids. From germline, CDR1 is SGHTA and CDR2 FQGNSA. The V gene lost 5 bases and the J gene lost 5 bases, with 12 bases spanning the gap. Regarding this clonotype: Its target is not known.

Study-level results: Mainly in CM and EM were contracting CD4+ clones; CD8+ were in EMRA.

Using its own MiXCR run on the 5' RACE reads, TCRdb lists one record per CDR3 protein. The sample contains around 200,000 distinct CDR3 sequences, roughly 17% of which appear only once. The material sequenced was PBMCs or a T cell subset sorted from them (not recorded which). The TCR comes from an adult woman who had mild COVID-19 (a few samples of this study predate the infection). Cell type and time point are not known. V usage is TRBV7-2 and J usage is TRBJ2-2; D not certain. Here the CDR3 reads CASSASSRTGELFF. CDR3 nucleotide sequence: TGTGCCAGCAGCGCATCTTCGCGGACCGGGGAGCTGTTTTTT. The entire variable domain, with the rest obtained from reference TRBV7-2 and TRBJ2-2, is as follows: GAGVSQSPSNKVTEKGKDVELRCDPISGHTALYWYRQSLGQGLEFLIYFQGNSAPDKSGLPSDRFSAERTGGSVSTLTIQRTQQEDSAVYLCASSASSRTGELFFGEGSRLTVL.